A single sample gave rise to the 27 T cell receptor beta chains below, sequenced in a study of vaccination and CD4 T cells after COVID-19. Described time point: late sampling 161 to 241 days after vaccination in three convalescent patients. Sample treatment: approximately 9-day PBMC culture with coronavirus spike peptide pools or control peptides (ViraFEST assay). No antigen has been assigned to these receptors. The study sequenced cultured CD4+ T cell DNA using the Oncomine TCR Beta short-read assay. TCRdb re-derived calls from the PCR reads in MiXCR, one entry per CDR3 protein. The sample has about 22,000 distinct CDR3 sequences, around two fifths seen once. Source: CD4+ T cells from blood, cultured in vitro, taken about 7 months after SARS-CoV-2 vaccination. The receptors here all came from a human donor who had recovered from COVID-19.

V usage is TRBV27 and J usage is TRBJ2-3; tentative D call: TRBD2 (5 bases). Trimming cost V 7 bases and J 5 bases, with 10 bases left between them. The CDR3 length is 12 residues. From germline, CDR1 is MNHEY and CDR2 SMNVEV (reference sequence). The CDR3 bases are TGTGCCAGCAACCCCGAGGGAGATACGCAGTATTTT. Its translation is CASNPEGDTQYF.

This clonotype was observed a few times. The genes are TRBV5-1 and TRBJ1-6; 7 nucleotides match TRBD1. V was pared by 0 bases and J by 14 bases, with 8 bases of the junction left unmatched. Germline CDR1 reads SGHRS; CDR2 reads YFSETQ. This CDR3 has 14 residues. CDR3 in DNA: TGCGCCAGCAGCTTGGATCAGGGGGGAGGGACCCTCCACTTT. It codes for CASSLDQGGGTLHF.

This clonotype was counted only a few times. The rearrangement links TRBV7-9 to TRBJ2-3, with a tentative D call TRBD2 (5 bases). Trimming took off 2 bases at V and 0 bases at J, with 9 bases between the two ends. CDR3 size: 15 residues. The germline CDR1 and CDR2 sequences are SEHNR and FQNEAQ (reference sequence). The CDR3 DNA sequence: TGTGCCAGCAGCTTACCGGGATTAAGCACAGATACGCAGTATTTT. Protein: CASSLPGLSTDTQYF. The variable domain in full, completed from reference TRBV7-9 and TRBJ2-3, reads DTGVSQNPRHKITKRGQNVTFRCDPISEHNRLYWYRQTLGQGPEFLTYFQNEAQLEKSRLLSDRFSAERPKGSFSTLEIQRTEQGDSAMYLCASSLPGLSTDTQYFGPGTRLTVL.

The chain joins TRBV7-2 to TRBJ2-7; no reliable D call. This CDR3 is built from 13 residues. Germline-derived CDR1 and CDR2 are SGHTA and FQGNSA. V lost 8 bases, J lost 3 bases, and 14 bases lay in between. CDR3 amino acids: CASSSVTGYEQYF. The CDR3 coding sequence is TGTGCCAGCTCCTCGGTGACTGGCTACGAGCAGTACTTC.

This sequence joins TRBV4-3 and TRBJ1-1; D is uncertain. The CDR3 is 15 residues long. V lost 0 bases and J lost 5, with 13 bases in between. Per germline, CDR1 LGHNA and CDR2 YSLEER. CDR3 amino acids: CASSQEGGFRTEAFF. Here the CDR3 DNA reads TGCGCCAGCAGCCAAGAAGGAGGTTTCCGAACTGAAGCTTTCTTT.

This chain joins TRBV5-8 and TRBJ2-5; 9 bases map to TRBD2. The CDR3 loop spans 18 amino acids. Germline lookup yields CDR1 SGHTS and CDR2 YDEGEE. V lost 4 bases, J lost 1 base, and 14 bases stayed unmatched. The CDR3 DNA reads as TGTGCCAGCAGCAGCGGACTAGCGCCCGTTACCGCCCAAGAGACCCAGTACTTC. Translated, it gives CASSSGLAPVTAQETQYF.

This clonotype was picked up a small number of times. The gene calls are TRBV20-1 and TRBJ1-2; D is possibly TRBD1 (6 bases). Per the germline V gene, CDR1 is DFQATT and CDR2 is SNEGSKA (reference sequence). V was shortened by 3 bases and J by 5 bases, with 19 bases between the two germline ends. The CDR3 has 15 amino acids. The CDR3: CSARDSKARRYGYTF. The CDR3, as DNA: TGCAGTGCTAGGGACAGTAAGGCTAGACGATATGGCTACACCTTC.

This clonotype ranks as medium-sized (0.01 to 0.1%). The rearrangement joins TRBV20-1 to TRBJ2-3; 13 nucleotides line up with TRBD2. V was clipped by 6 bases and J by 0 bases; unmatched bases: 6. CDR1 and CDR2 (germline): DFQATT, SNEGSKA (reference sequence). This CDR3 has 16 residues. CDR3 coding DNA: TGCAGTGCAGGACTAGCGGGGGCCTCTAGCACAGATACGCAGTATTTT. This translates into CSAGLAGASSTDTQYF.

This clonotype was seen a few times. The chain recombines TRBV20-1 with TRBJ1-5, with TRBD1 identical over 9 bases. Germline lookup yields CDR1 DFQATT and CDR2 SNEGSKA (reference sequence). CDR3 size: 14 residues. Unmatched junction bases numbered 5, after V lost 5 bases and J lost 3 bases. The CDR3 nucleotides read TGCAGTGCTGCCAGGACAGGGGACAATCAGCCCCAGCATTTT. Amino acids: CSAARTGDNQPQHF.

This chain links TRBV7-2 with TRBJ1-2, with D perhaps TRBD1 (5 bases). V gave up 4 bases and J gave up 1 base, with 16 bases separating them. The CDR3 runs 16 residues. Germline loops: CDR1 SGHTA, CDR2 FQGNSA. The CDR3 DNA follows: TGTGCCAGCAGCTCCTCTCAGGGCGGGATTAACTATGGCTACACCTTC. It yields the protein CASSSSQGGINYGYTF.

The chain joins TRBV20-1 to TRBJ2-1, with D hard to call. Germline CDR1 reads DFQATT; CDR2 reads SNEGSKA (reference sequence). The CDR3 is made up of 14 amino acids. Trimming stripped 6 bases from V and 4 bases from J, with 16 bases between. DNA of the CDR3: TGCAGTGCAACAGAAGCATGGCGGTACAATGAGCAGTTCTTC. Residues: CSATEAWRYNEQFF.

This chain's CDR3 is CASSARTIYSYEQYF. For the CDR3, the DNA is TGTGCCAGCAGTGCCCGGACAATTTACTCCTACGAGCAGTACTTC. V usage is TRBV6-1 and J usage is TRBJ2-7, with a possible D match to TRBD1 (5 bases). V was shortened by 4 bases and J by 0 bases, with 13 bases between the two germline ends. From germline, CDR1 is MNHNS and CDR2 SASEGT. The CDR3 runs to 15 residues.

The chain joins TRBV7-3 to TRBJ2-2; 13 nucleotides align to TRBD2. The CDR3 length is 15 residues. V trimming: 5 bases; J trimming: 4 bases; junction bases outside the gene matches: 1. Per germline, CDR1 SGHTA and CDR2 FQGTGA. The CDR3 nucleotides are TGTGCCAGCAGCCGGACTAGCGGGGGCACCGGGGAGCTGTTTTTT. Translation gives CASSRTSGGTGELFF. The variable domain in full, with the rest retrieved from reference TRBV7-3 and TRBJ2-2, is GAGVSQTPSNKVTEKGKYVELRCDPISGHTALYWYRQSLGQGPEFLIYFQGTGAADDSGLPNDRFFAVRPEGSVSTLKIQRTERGDSAVYLCASSRTSGGTGELFFGEGSRLTVL.

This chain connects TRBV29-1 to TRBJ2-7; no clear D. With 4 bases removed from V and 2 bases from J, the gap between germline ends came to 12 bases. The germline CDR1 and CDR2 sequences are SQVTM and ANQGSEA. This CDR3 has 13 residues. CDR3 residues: CSVVGRYTYEQYF. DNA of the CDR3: TGCAGCGTTGTAGGCAGGTATACCTACGAGCAGTACTTC.

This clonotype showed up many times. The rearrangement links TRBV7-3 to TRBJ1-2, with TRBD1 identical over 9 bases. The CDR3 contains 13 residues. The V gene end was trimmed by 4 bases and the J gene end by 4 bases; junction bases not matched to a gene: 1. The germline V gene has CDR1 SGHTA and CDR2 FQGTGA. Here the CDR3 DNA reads TGTGCCAGCAGCTCGACAGGGGGCTATGGCTACACCTTC. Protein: CASSSTGGYGYTF.

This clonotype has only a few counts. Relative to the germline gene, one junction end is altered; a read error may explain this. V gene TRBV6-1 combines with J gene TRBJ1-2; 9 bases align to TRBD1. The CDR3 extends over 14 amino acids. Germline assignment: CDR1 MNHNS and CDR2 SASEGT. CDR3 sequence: CASSDRGQGGGYTF. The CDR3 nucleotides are TGTGCTAGCAGTGACAGGGGACAGGGAGGAGGCTACACCTTC.

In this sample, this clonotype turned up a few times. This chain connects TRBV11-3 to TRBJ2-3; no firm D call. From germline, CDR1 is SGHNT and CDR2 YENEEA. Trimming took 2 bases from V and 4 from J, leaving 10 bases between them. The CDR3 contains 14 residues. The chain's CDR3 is CASSLPGLADTQYF. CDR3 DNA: TGTGCCAGCAGCTTACCAGGCCTGGCAGATACGCAGTATTTT.

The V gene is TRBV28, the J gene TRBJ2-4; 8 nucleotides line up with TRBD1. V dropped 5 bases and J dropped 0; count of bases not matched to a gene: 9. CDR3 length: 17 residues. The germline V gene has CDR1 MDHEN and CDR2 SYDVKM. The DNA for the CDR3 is TGTGCCAGCAGTCCACCCATGACAGGGGTAGCCAAAAACATTCAGTACTTC. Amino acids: CASSPPMTGVAKNIQYF.

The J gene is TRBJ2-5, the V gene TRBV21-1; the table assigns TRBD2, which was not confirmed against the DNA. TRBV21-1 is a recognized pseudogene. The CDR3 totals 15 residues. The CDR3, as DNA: TGTGCCAGCAGCAATGAAAGCGGGACCCAAGAGACCCAGTACTTC. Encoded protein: CASSNESGTQETQYF.

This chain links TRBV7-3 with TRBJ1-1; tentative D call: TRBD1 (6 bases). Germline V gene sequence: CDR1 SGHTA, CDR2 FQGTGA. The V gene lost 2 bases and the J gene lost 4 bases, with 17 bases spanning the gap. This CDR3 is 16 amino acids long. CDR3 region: CASSLSSGADSTEAFF. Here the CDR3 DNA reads TGTGCCAGCAGCTTATCCTCGGGGGCAGATAGCACTGAAGCTTTCTTT.

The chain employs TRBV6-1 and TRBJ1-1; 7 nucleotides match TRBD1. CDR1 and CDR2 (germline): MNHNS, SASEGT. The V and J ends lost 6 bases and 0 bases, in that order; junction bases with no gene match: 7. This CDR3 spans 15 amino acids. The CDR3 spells CASSPGTAMNTEAFF. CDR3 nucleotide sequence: TGTGCCAGCAGCCCCGGGACAGCTATGAACACTGAAGCTTTCTTT.

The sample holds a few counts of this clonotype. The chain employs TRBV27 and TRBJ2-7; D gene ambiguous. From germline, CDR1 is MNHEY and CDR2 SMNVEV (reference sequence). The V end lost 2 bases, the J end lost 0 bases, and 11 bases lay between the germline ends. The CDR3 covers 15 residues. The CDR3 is CASSLLDRSSYEQYF. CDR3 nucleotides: TGTGCCAGCAGTTTACTCGACCGGTCCTCCTACGAGCAGTACTTC.

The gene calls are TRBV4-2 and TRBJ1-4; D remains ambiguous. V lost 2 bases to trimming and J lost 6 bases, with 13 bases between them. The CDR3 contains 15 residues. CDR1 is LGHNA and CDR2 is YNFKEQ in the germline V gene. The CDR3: CASSQNLYGDEKLFF. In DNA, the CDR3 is TGTGCCAGCAGCCAAAACCTGTACGGGGATGAAAAACTGTTTTTT.

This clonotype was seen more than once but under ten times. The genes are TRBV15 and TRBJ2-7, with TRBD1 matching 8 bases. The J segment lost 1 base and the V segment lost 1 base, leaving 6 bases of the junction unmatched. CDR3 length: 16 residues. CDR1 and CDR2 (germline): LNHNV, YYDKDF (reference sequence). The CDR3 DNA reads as TGTGCCACCAGCAGAGTAAAGGGGACAGGTTCCTACGAGCAGTACTTC. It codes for CATSRVKGTGSYEQYF.

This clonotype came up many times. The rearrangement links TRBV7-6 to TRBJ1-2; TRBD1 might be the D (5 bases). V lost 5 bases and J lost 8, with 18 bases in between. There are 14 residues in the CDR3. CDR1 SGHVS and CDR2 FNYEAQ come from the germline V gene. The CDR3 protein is CASSLRTREGGYTF. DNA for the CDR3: TGTGCCAGCAGCCTCCGGACAAGGGAGGGCGGCTACACCTTC.

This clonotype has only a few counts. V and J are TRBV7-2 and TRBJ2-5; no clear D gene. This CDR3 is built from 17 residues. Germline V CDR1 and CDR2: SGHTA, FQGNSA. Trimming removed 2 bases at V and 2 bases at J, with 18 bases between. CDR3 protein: CASSLWRRSGVQETQYF. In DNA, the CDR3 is TGTGCCAGCAGCTTATGGCGGCGATCTGGGGTTCAAGAGACCCAGTACTTC.

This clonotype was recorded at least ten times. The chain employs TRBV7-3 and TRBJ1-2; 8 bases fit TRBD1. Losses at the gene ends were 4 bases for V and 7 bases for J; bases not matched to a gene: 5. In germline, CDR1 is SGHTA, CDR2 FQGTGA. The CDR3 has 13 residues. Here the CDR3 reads CASSSQGALGYTF. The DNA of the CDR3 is TGTGCCAGCAGCTCCCAGGGGGCTCTTGGCTACACCTTC.